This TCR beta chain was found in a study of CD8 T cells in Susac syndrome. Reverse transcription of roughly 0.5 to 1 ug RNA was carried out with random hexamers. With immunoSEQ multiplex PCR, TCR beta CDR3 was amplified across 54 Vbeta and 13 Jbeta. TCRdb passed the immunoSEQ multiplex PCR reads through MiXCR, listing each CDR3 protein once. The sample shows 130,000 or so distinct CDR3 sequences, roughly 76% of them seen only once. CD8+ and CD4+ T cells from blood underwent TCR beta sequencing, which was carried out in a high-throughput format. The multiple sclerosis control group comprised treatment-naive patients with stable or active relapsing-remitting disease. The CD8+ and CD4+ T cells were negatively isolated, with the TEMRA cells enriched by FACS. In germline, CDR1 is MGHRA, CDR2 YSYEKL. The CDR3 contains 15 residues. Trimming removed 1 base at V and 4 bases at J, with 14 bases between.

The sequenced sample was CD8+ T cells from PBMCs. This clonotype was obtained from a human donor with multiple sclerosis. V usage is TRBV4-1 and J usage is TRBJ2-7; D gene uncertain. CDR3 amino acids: CASSQVVGPDYEQYF. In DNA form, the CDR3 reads TGCGCCAGCAGCCAAGTGGTTGGGCCCGATTACGAGCAGTACTTC.